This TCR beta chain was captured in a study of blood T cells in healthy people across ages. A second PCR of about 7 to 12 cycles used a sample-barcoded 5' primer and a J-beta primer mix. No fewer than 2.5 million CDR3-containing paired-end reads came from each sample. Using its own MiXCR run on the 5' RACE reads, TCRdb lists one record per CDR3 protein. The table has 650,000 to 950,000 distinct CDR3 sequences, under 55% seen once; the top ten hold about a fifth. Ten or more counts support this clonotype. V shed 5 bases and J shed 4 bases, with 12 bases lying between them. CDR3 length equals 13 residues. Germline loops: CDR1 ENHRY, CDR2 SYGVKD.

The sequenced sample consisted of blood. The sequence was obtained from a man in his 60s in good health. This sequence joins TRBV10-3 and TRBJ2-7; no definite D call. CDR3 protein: CAISPSGSYEQYF. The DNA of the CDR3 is TGTGCCATCAGTCCGTCCGGGTCTTACGAGCAGTACTTC.